A selection of T cell receptor beta chains follows, all from one sample in a study of blood T cell repertoires in COVID-19. Assay used: immunoSEQ multiplex PCR; TCRdb lists only in-frame clones, some missing. The sample holds about 240,000 clones; roughly 80% are singletons and the top ten take roughly 3.3%. The sample taken for sequencing was peripheral blood. The receptors shown here come from a young woman with acute or convalescent COVID-19. Each CDR3 is given with its conserved first and last residue. The order of the fields is D gene, clone size, J gene, V gene, CDR3 protein, CDR3 DNA. D genes are given only for firm matches. Some rows mark clone size as missing; the rest say once, few, many or name a class of expanded clone.

d_gene: NA
abundance: NA
j_gene: TRBJ2-3
v_gene: TRBV24-1
CDR3aa: CATKDAGYTQYF
CDR3nt: TGTGCCACCAAAGACGCAGGATATACGCAGTATTTT

d_gene: NA
abundance: NA
j_gene: TRBJ1-1
v_gene: TRBV3-1/TRBV3-2
CDR3aa: CASRGGVEAFF
CDR3nt: TGTGCCAGCAGGGGCGGGGTTGAAGCTTTCTTT

d_gene: NA
abundance: once
j_gene: TRBJ2-1
v_gene: TRBV19
CDR3aa: CASSPDEGSYNEQFF
CDR3nt: TGTGCCAGTAGTCCCGACGAGGGCTCCTACAATGAGCAGTTCTTC

d_gene: TRBD1
abundance: NA
j_gene: TRBJ1-1
v_gene: TRBV19
CDR3aa: CASSPSGTGGTEAFF
CDR3nt: TGTGCCAGTAGTCCCAGTGGGACAGGAGGAACTGAAGCTTTCTTT

d_gene: TRBD2
abundance: NA
j_gene: TRBJ2-7
v_gene: TRBV30
CDR3aa: CAWSVKTSGRFYEQYF
CDR3nt: TGTGCCTGGAGTGTAAAGACTAGCGGGAGATTCTACGAGCAGTACTTC

d_gene: NA
abundance: NA
j_gene: TRBJ1-2
v_gene: TRBV6-6
CDR3aa: CASRNREVSNYGYTF
CDR3nt: TGTGCCAGCAGGAATCGCGAGGTCAGCAACTATGGCTACACCTTC

d_gene: NA
abundance: NA
j_gene: TRBJ1-1
v_gene: TRBV29-1
CDR3aa: CSVAGVGSREAFF
CDR3nt: TGCAGCGTTGCAGGGGTTGGGTCGAGGGAAGCTTTCTTT

d_gene: TRBD2
abundance: NA
j_gene: TRBJ2-1
v_gene: TRBV5-1
CDR3aa: CASSSASGSYNEQFF
CDR3nt: TGCGCCAGCAGCTCGGCTAGCGGGAGCTACAATGAGCAGTTCTTC

d_gene: NA
abundance: NA
j_gene: TRBJ1-3
v_gene: TRBV19
CDR3aa: CASTSWQGGSGNTIYF
CDR3nt: TGTGCCAGTACCTCCTGGCAGGGTGGCTCTGGAAACACCATATATTTT

d_gene: TRBD1
abundance: once
j_gene: TRBJ1-2
v_gene: TRBV19
CDR3aa: CASSIGTVGYTF
CDR3nt: TGTGCCAGTAGTATCGGGACAGTTGGCTACACCTTC

d_gene: TRBD1
abundance: once
j_gene: TRBJ1-6
v_gene: TRBV19
CDR3aa: CASSMGQSNNSPLHF
CDR3nt: TGTGCCAGTAGTATGGGACAGAGTAATAATTCACCCCTCCACTTT

d_gene: NA
abundance: NA
j_gene: TRBJ1-3
v_gene: TRBV6-8
CDR3aa: CASSYGVRELDSGNTIYF
CDR3nt: TGTGCCAGCAGTTACGGGGTCCGGGAACTTGACTCGGGAAACACCATATATTTT

d_gene: TRBD1
abundance: NA
j_gene: TRBJ2-4
v_gene: TRBV7-2
CDR3aa: CASSSTTGGIQYF
CDR3nt: TGTGCCAGCAGCTCAACGACAGGGGGGATTCAGTACTTC

d_gene: TRBD1
abundance: few
j_gene: TRBJ2-2
v_gene: TRBV6-5
CDR3aa: CASDTGQLNTGELFF
CDR3nt: TGTGCCAGCGATACGGGACAGTTAAACACCGGGGAGCTGTTTTTT

d_gene: NA
abundance: NA
j_gene: TRBJ1-2
v_gene: TRBV10-3
CDR3aa: CAISDPTETNYGYTF
CDR3nt: TGTGCCATCAGTGACCCGACAGAGACTAACTATGGCTACACCTTC

d_gene: TRBD2
abundance: NA
j_gene: TRBJ2-3
v_gene: TRBV7-6
CDR3aa: CASSLAPEGGPADTQYF
CDR3nt: TGTGCCAGCAGCTTAGCGCCCGAGGGAGGGCCCGCAGATACGCAGTATTTT

d_gene: NA
abundance: NA
j_gene: TRBJ2-1
v_gene: TRBV19
CDR3aa: CASSIEFSRRGPYNEQFF
CDR3nt: TGTGCCAGTAGTATAGAGTTTTCTCGTAGAGGCCCCTACAATGAGCAGTTCTTC

d_gene: TRBD1
abundance: once
j_gene: TRBJ1-5
v_gene: TRBV19
CDR3aa: CASDRVGFGNQPQHF
CDR3nt: TGTGCCAGCGACAGGGTCGGGTTCGGCAATCAGCCCCAGCATTTT

d_gene: NA
abundance: NA
j_gene: TRBJ2-6
v_gene: TRBV9
CDR3aa: CASSLIAAGRSGANVLTF
CDR3nt: TGTGCCAGCAGCCTAATTGCGGCGGGGCGCTCTGGGGCCAACGTCCTGACTTTC

d_gene: NA
abundance: once
j_gene: TRBJ2-4
v_gene: TRBV28
CDR3aa: CASSPRLAKNIQYF
CDR3nt: TGTGCCAGCAGTCCGCGGTTGGCCAAAAACATTCAGTACTTC

d_gene: TRBD2
abundance: once
j_gene: TRBJ2-7
v_gene: TRBV7-9
CDR3aa: CASSPTSGPYGQYF
CDR3nt: TGTGCCAGCAGCCCGACTAGCGGCCCCTACGGGCAGTACTTC

d_gene: TRBD1
abundance: NA
j_gene: TRBJ2-7
v_gene: TRBV29-1
CDR3aa: CSVGQGSLYEQYF
CDR3nt: TGCAGCGTTGGACAGGGGTCACTTTACGAGCAGTACTTC

d_gene: NA
abundance: NA
j_gene: TRBJ2-3
v_gene: TRBV10-1
CDR3aa: CASKPPIPYLVGTDTQYF
CDR3nt: TGCGCCAGCAAACCCCCCATCCCATATCTAGTGGGCACAGATACGCAGTATTTT

d_gene: NA
abundance: NA
j_gene: TRBJ1-5
v_gene: TRBV18
CDR3aa: CASSWSSGSNQPQHF
CDR3nt: TGTGCCAGCTCATGGAGTTCCGGGAGCAATCAGCCCCAGCATTTT

d_gene: NA
abundance: NA
j_gene: TRBJ2-3
v_gene: TRBV4-3
CDR3aa: CASSQVLGSGDTQYF
CDR3nt: TGCGCCAGCAGCCAAGTTTTGGGTTCGGGGGATACGCAGTATTTT

d_gene: TRBD1
abundance: few
j_gene: TRBJ1-1
v_gene: TRBV7-2
CDR3aa: CASSEGAQTEAFF
CDR3nt: TGTGCCAGCAGCGAGGGGGCGCAGACTGAAGCTTTCTTT

d_gene: TRBD2
abundance: NA
j_gene: TRBJ2-5
v_gene: TRBV20-1
CDR3aa: CSAGGAQYF
CDR3nt: TGCAGTGCGGGAGGGGCCCAGTACTTC

d_gene: NA
abundance: NA
j_gene: TRBJ2-5
v_gene: TRBV10-3
CDR3aa: CAISQGYQETQYF
CDR3nt: TGTGCCATCAGTCAGGGATACCAAGAGACCCAGTACTTC